The 4 T cell receptor beta chains below were found in one sample sequenced in a study of T cell responses to AZD1222 COVID-19 vaccine. Only in-frame clones appear in the TCRdb table, and some are missing; sequencing was by immunoSEQ multiplex PCR. Of tens of thousands of clones listed, about 85% are singletons. The starting material was peripheral blood, obtained 28 days after the second AZD1222 dose. These receptors all come from an adult who received the AZD1222 COVID-19 vaccine.

In its sample, this clone was seen once. J is TRBJ2-2 and V is TRBV18; 8 bases are a match to TRBD1. The V gene end was trimmed by 5 bases and the J gene end by 6 bases; junction bases not matched to a gene: 2. Germline CDR1 and CDR2: KGHSH and LQKENI. The CDR3 contains 13 residues. CDR3 in amino acids: CASSGQGSGELFF. The CDR3 DNA sequence: TGTGCCAGCTCAGGACAGGGCTCCGGGGAGCTGTTTTTT.

This clone was recorded once. The rearrangement uses TRBV6-5 and TRBJ1-5, with D uncertain. V was clipped by 5 bases and J by 0 bases, with 8 bases between them. CDR1 MNHEY and CDR2 SVGAGI come from the germline V gene. The CDR3 extends over 14 amino acids. The CDR3 region is CASSPFYSNQPQHF. In nucleotides, the CDR3 is TGTGCCAGCAGTCCCTTTTATAGCAATCAGCCCCAGCATTTT.

The gene calls are TRBV10-3 and TRBJ1-5; maybe TRBD1 (6 bases). Germline lookup yields CDR1 ENHRY and CDR2 SYGVKD. The CDR3 sequence is 15 residues long. Between the trimmed V and J ends, which lost 2 bases and 3 bases, there was a span of 11 bases. CDR3 amino acids: CAISEVQGNNQPQHF. In DNA form, the CDR3 reads TGTGCCATCAGTGAGGTGCAGGGGAACAATCAGCCCCAGCATTTT.

This sequence joins TRBV11-2 and TRBJ2-2; 7 positions agree with TRBD1. The CDR3 totals 16 residues. CDR1 SGHAT and CDR2 FQNNGV come from the germline V gene. Losses at the gene ends were 5 bases for V and 5 bases for J; bases not matched to a gene: 11. CDR3: CASSAPGYRGTGELFF. Here the CDR3 DNA reads TGTGCCAGCAGCGCCCCTGGGTACAGGGGTACCGGGGAGCTGTTTTTT.